This is a list of T cell receptor beta chains from one sample in a study of vaccination effects on CD4 cells after COVID-19. No antigen is known for these receptors. Clones were read by immunoSEQ multiplex PCR, and TCRdb kept only the in-frame ones, dropping some. The data show tens of thousands of clones, with roughly 72% seen just once and 1.5% to 2% held by the top ten. The source material was CD4+ T cells from PBMCs cultured with HCoV-229E spike peptides, sampled before COVID-19 vaccination. The receptors come from a human donor who received a COVID-19 vaccine. CDR3s include the opening cysteine and the closing phenylalanine or tryptophan. Fields, in order: CDR3 protein, CDR3 DNA, V gene, J gene, D gene, clone size. The D gene is left open where the match is weak. Not every row has a clone size; where given, it reads once, few, many or a size class.

CASSVDRDANEKLFF	TGTGCCAGCAGCGTGGACAGGGATGCTAATGAAAAACTGTTTTTT	TRBV5-5	TRBJ1-4	TRBD1	.
CASKKWGFRPQHF	TGTGCCAGCAAAAAGTGGGGATTTCGGCCCCAGCATTTT	TRBV12-3/TRBV12-4	TRBJ1-5	.	few
CASSLWGVGGNTIYF	TGTGCCAGCAGTTTATGGGGGGTCGGTGGAAACACCATATATTTT	TRBV28	TRBJ1-3	.	few
CASSFGSSGNTIYF	TGTGCCAGCAGCTTCGGGTCCTCAGGAAACACCATATATTTT	TRBV7-3	TRBJ1-3	.	.
CASSLRGADEKLFF	TGCGCCAGCAGCTTGCGGGGGGCCGATGAAAAACTGTTTTTT	TRBV5-1	TRBJ1-4	.	.
CASSRGQGGTPLHF	TGTGCCAGCAGTCGTGGACAGGGAGGGACACCCCTCCACTTT	TRBV6-5	TRBJ1-6	TRBD1	.
CASSWAGETQYF	TGTGCCAGCAGCTGGGCGGGGGAGACCCAGTACTTC	TRBV5-6	TRBJ2-5	.	.
CASSQGIVQGQMRKLFF	TGTGCCAGCAGCCAAGGAATTGTTCAGGGACAGATGAGGAAACTGTTTTTT	TRBV3-1/TRBV3-2	TRBJ1-4	TRBD1	.
CASSQGLAGYETQYF	TGTGCCAGCAGCCAAGGACTAGCGGGATATGAGACCCAGTACTTC	TRBV11-2	TRBJ2-5	TRBD2	.
CASNGQGSYNEQFF	TGTGCCAGCAATGGGCAGGGTTCCTACAATGAGCAGTTCTTC	TRBV2	TRBJ2-1	.	.
CASSRGRGNEQFF	TGTGCCAGCAGCCGTGGACGGGGGAATGAGCAGTTCTTC	TRBV12-3/TRBV12-4	TRBJ2-1	.	.
CASSFIAGGPVTQYF	TGTGCCAGCAGCTTTATAGCGGGGGGGCCCGTTACGCAGTATTTT	TRBV7-2	TRBJ2-3	TRBD2	.
CASIATGRGTDTQYF	TGTGCCAGTATCGCGACAGGGCGAGGCACAGATACGCAGTATTTT	TRBV19	TRBJ2-3	TRBD1	.
CASSPAVSNYGYTF	TGTGCCAGCAGTCCAGCCGTCTCTAACTATGGCTACACCTTC	TRBV27	TRBJ1-2	.	few
CASSRAQYF	TGTGCCAGCAGTAGGGCCCAGTACTTC	TRBV11-2	TRBJ2-5	.	.
CASSDYVTGELFF	TGTGCCAGCAGTGACTATGTAACCGGGGAGCTGTTTTTT	TRBV6-4	TRBJ2-2	.	few
CASSLVLRGSGTDTQYF	TGCGCCAGCAGCTTGGTTCTGCGGGGGTCGGGGACAGATACGCAGTATTTT	TRBV5-1	TRBJ2-3	TRBD2	once
CASRFVRPNTEAFF	TGTGCCAGCAGATTCGTCAGGCCGAACACTGAAGCTTTCTTT	TRBV28	TRBJ1-1	.	few
CATSRTGVAGELFF	TGTGCCACCAGCAGAACGGGGGTGGCCGGGGAGCTGTTTTTT	TRBV15	TRBJ2-2	.	once
CASSPDRGYGYTF	TGCGCCAGCAGCCCTGACAGAGGATATGGCTACACCTTC	TRBV5-1	TRBJ1-2	.	.
CASSQAPGGPGELFF	TGCGCCAGCAGCCAGGCACCGGGGGGGCCCGGGGAGCTGTTTTTT	TRBV4-1	TRBJ2-2	TRBD2	.
CASSLVASQSTDTQYF	TGTGCCAGCAGCTTGGTGGCTAGCCAAAGCACAGATACGCAGTATTTT	TRBV5-6	TRBJ2-3	.	.
CASSAGGDNSPLHF	TGTGCCAGCAGCGCCGGTGGCGACAATTCACCCCTCCACTTT	TRBV9	TRBJ1-6	.	.
CASSLDQGAAYGYTF	TGTGCCAGCAGCTTAGATCAGGGGGCTGCCTATGGCTACACCTTC	TRBV7-2	TRBJ1-2	TRBD1	few
CASSFSGDSTDTQYF	TGTGCCAGCAGCTTCAGCGGGGATAGCACAGATACGCAGTATTTT	TRBV7-2	TRBJ2-3	TRBD2	.
CASSEKQGTEAFF	TGTGCCAGCAGTGAAAAACAAGGGACTGAAGCTTTCTTT	TRBV6-4	TRBJ1-1	.	.
CASSLDRGRGETQYF	TGTGCCAGCAGCCTGGACAGGGGCAGGGGGGAGACCCAGTACTTC	TRBV5-6	TRBJ2-5	TRBD1	.
CASRKPSTGGQPQHF	TGTGCCAGCAGAAAACCGTCGACAGGGGGTCAGCCCCAGCATTTT	TRBV28	TRBJ1-5	TRBD1	.
CASSLNGGVTDTQYF	TGCGCCAGCAGCTTGAATGGGGGGGTCACAGATACGCAGTATTTT	TRBV5-1	TRBJ2-3	TRBD2	.
CASSPQTSRSSYNEQFF	TGTGCCAGCAGCCCCCAGACTAGCAGGAGCTCCTACAATGAGCAGTTCTTC	TRBV5-4	TRBJ2-1	TRBD2	few